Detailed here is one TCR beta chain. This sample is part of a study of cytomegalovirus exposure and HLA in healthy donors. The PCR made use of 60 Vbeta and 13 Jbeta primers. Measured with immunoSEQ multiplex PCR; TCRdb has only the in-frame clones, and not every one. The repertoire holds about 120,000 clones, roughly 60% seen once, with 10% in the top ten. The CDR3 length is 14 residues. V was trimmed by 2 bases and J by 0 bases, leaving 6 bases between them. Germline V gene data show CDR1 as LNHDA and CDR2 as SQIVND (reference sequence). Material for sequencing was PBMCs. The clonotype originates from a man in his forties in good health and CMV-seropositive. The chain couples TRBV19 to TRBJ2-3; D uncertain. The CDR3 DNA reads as TGTGCCAGTAGTATACTTTCTAGCACAGATACGCAGTATTTT. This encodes CASSILSSTDTQYF.